The 12 T cell receptor beta chains given below trace back to one sample, sequenced in a study of cytomegalovirus exposure and HLA in healthy donors. A multiplex PCR was run with 60 Vbeta primers and 13 Jbeta primers. Some clones are missing from TCRdb's copy, which holds only in-frame ones; the method was immunoSEQ multiplex PCR. The sample carries around 150,000 clones, around four fifths recorded once. The sequenced material came from PBMCs. The origin of the receptors is a man between 18 and 29 years old in good health and CMV-seropositive.

The chain carries TRBV28 and TRBJ2-3; D perhaps matches TRBD2 (5 bases). V lost 8 bases and J lost 0, with 6 bases in between. Germline values: CDR1 MDHEN, CDR2 SYDVKM. CDR3 length equals 12 residues. CDR3: CASRTSTDTQYF. In nucleotides, the CDR3 is TGTGCCAGCCGGACTAGCACAGATACGCAGTATTTT. The whole variable domain, filled in from reference TRBV28 and TRBJ2-3, reads DVKVTQSSRYLVKRTGEKVFLECVQDMDHENMFWYRQDPGLGLRLIYFSYDVKMKEKGDIPEGYSVSREKKERFSLILESASTNQTSMYLCASRTSTDTQYFGPGTRLTVL.

Comment on this clone: Germline is not matched at one junction end, which may reflect a read error. CDR3 in DNA: TGTGCCAGCAGCTTAGCAGCTAACTATGGCTACGCCTTC. Translated, it gives CASSLAANYGYAF. The V and J genes are TRBV7-8 and TRBJ1-2; D is ambiguous. CDR1 is SGHVS and CDR2 is FQNEAQ in the germline V gene. The CDR3 is made up of 13 amino acids.

CDR3 sequence (DNA): TGTGCCAGCAGTCTAACAGGGGCGGGAGAAAAACTGTTTTTT. Translation: CASSLTGAGEKLFF. The rearrangement joins TRBV6-5 to TRBJ1-4; 7 bases fit TRBD1. With 5 bases clipped from V and 8 bases from J, the junction kept 8 bases outside the gene matches. CDR1 MNHEY and CDR2 SVGAGI come from the germline V gene. The CDR3 contains 14 residues.

V gene TRBV28 combines with J gene TRBJ2-1; D possibly corresponds to TRBD2 (6 bases). The CDR3 is made up of 12 amino acids. In germline, CDR1 is MDHEN, CDR2 SYDVKM. V was pared by 10 bases and J by 8 bases, with 15 bases between. CDR3 DNA: TGTGCCATCGCGACTAGGTTTGATGAGCAGTTCTTC. Translated: CAIATRFDEQFF.

V is TRBV4-1 and J is TRBJ2-1, with D unclear. Per germline, CDR1 MGHRA and CDR2 YSYEKL. This CDR3 comprises 12 residues. The V gene lost 1 base and the J gene lost 7 bases, with 5 bases spanning the gap. The CDR3 nucleotides are TGCGCCAGCAGCCAAGTTTCAAATGAGCAGTTCTTC. Translating gives CASSQVSNEQFF.

This clone showed up many times. The rearrangement uses TRBV7-6 and TRBJ1-2; D perhaps matches TRBD1 (5 bases). The CDR3 has 12 amino acids. Looked up from germline, CDR1 is SGHVS and CDR2 is FNYEAQ. V lost 5 bases, J lost 8 bases, and 12 bases lay in between. CDR3 loop: CASSDQGRGYTF. The CDR3 DNA is TGTGCCAGCAGCGATCAGGGTCGCGGCTACACCTTC.

The chain employs TRBV19 and TRBJ1-5, with a possible D match to TRBD1 (6 bases). Germline V gives CDR1 LNHDA, CDR2 SQIVND (reference sequence). V was pared by 7 bases and J by 7 bases, with 20 bases between. The CDR3 consists of 15 residues. Written as DNA, the CDR3 is TGTGCCAGTAAGATTCTCTCGGGGGGCGACCAGCCCCAGCATTTT. Its translation: CASKILSGGDQPQHF.

This chain uses TRBV28 with TRBJ1-4, with 10 positions matching TRBD1. CDR1 MDHEN and CDR2 SYDVKM come from the germline V gene. The CDR3 totals 13 residues. The J segment lost 10 bases and the V segment lost 5 bases, leaving 4 bases of the junction unmatched. As DNA, the CDR3 is TGTGCCAGCAGTACCCGGGACAGGGGAAAACTGTTTTTT. The encoded protein is CASSTRDRGKLFF.

The CDR3 sequence is CAIKERSSYEQYF. CDR3 DNA: TGTGCCATCAAAGAGAGGAGCTCCTACGAGCAGTACTTC. The chain links TRBV10-3 to TRBJ2-7; D uncertain. The germline CDR1 and CDR2 sequences are ENHRY and SYGVKD. The V end was cut by 7 bases, the J end by 0 bases, with 10 bases between. The CDR3 extends over 13 amino acids.

The gene calls are TRBV13 and TRBJ2-4; tentative D call: TRBD2 (5 bases). V gave up 5 bases and J gave up 6 bases, with 20 bases separating them. This CDR3 has 16 amino acids. Germline lookup yields CDR1 PRHDT and CDR2 FYEKMQ (reference sequence). The CDR3: CASSLFGLDEGNIQYF. The CDR3 bases are TGTGCCAGCAGCCTTTTCGGGCTTGATGAGGGAAACATTCAGTACTTC.

The rearrangement joins TRBV18 to TRBJ2-7; a weak D match, TRBD1 (7 bases). The CDR3 sequence is 17 residues long. Germline-derived CDR1 and CDR2 are KGHSH and LQKENI. The germline V and J ends were trimmed by 1 base and 4 bases, with 20 bases remaining between them. The CDR3 here is CASSPLRTGSGGYEQYF. The CDR3 bases are TGTGCCAGCTCACCACTTCGGACCGGGTCAGGGGGGTACGAGCAGTACTTC.

This chain uses TRBV4-3 with TRBJ1-2, with 8 bases that match TRBD1. The junction had 12 bases not matched to a gene; V was cut back by 1 base and J by 8 bases. The CDR3 totals 16 residues. Germline lookup yields CDR1 LGHNA and CDR2 YSLEER. The CDR3 reads CASSQGIGQGRDGYTF. CDR3 DNA sequence: TGCGCCAGCAGCCAAGGTATTGGACAGGGAAGAGACGGCTACACCTTC.